This is a list of T cell receptor beta chains from one sample in a study of T cell repertoires in cytomegalovirus infection. TCRdb re-called the reads with MiXCR, one entry per CDR3 protein. The sample consists of 200,000 or so distinct CDR3 sequences, about 28% of them appearing once. The sequenced material came from PBMCs. The receptors shown here come from a human donor in good health (CMV status not recorded). Some clones in this sample may be carry-over from other donors' samples. Each CDR3 is given with its conserved first and last residue.

J gene | V gene | CDR3 protein
TRBJ1-2 | TRBV6-2/TRBV6-3 | CASTTPRGTSYGYTF
TRBJ1-1 | TRBV11-2 | CASSLSGGEAFF
TRBJ2-7 | TRBV7-2 | CASALEEGSSYEQYF
TRBJ1-6 | TRBV7-8 | CASSPGGTGISPLHF
TRBJ2-5 | TRBV7-2 | CASSRGRGGETQYF
TRBJ1-2 | TRBV4-3 | CASSQDLPGASGGYTF
TRBJ1-2 | TRBV6-2/TRBV6-3 | CASRAWGQGMNGYTF
TRBJ2-3 | TRBV12-3/TRBV12-4 | CALRGPASTDTQYF
TRBJ1-4 | TRBV6-5 | CASRLTPGQGRTNEKLFF
TRBJ1-2 | TRBV7-2 | CANSFQSVQSYGYTF
TRBJ2-1 | TRBV6-6 | CASSYSSFSNEQFF
TRBJ2-3 | TRBV12-3/TRBV12-4 | CASSLVGVNTQYF
TRBJ2-5 | TRBV7-6 | CASSLVVDGETQYF
TRBJ2-7 | TRBV7-8 | CASSPGRGVTYEQYF
TRBJ2-6 | TRBV11-1 | CASSNRANVLTF
TRBJ1-1 | TRBV19 | CASTSGKGALSPNTEAFF
TRBJ2-3 | TRBV29-1 | CSADRGTASTDTQYF
TRBJ1-6 | TRBV20-1 | CSARDNGNSPLHF
TRBJ1-5 | TRBV6-1 | CASSSTGVGNQPQHF
TRBJ2-7 | TRBV6-1 | CASSPSGQGAKEQYF
TRBJ2-1 | TRBV24-1 | CATSDYQATKQFF
TRBJ2-2 | TRBV7-3 | CASSGGWSFGGELFF
TRBJ2-3 | TRBV6-5 | CASSYGGTTDTQYF
TRBJ2-7 | TRBV7-6 | CASSLAMGQGPYF
TRBJ1-6 | TRBV6-2/TRBV6-3 | CASSHARPSGNSPLHF
TRBJ2-7 | TRBV29-1 | CSVEDGQAYEQYF
TRBJ1-2 | TRBV5-1 | CASSQPTFDRHYGYTF
TRBJ1-3 | TRBV6-6 | CASSQGGSGNTIYF
TRBJ2-7 | TRBV7-2 | CASSQTSGAEQYF
TRBJ2-5 | TRBV7-2 | CASSLAVSLAGEETQYF
TRBJ2-1 | TRBV15 | CATSRATGSGAANEQFF
TRBJ2-3 | TRBV6-6 | CASRSQGYPDTQYF
TRBJ1-4 | TRBV7-9 | CASSVRGDRSNEKLFF
TRBJ1-1 | TRBV12-3/TRBV12-4 | CASSPGAKTTGTEAFF
TRBJ1-6 | TRBV27 | CASGPRDSNNSPLHF
TRBJ1-5 | TRBV18 | CASSPGGGMSNQPQHF
TRBJ2-7 | TRBV11-2 | CASSLVAEDYEQYF
TRBJ1-2 | TRBV6-2/TRBV6-3 | CASSYWDIGEDYTF
TRBJ2-7 | TRBV5-5 | CASHLGQGAYEQYF
TRBJ1-1 | TRBV11-2 | CASSEPGWGKNTEAFF
TRBJ2-3 | TRBV14 | CASSQNQRHGVLSDTQYF
TRBJ2-1 | TRBV12-3/TRBV12-4 | CASTPRGTSAEYNEQFF
TRBJ1-1 | TRBV29-1 | CSYSDKSNTEAFF
TRBJ2-2 | TRBV4-2 | CASSPRSANTGELFF
TRBJ2-3 | TRBV7-9 | CASSFISGGSDTQYF
TRBJ2-1 | TRBV18 | CASSPELGRKHYNEQFF
TRBJ2-5 | TRBV29-1 | CSVEGTGAAPEYF
TRBJ2-1 | TRBV10-3 | CAISEGGYNEQFF
TRBJ2-2 | TRBV12-3/TRBV12-4 | CASSLIIGGGLRSGELFF
TRBJ1-3 | TRBV29-1 | CSAAQGGRNTIYF
TRBJ1-4 | TRBV7-3 | CASSLKRGEKLFF
TRBJ2-1 | TRBV15 | CATSRGEGWGEQFF
TRBJ1-2 | TRBV7-8 | CASSPRGQGAKGYTF